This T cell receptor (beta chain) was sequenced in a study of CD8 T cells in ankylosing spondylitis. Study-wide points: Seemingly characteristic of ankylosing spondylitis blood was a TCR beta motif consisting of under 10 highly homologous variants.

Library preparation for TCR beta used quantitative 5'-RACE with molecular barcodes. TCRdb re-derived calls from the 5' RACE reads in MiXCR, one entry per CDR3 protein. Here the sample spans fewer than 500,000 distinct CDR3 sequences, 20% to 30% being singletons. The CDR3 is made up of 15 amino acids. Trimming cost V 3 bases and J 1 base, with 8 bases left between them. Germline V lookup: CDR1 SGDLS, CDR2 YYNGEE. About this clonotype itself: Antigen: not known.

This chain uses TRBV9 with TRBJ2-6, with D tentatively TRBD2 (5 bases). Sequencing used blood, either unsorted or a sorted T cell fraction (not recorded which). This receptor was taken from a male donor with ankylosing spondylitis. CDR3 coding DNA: TGTGCCAGCAGCGCGTGGAGGTCTGGGGCCAACGTCCTGACTTTC. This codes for CASSAWRSGANVLTF.